The clone carrying this T cell receptor (beta chain) was seen only a few times. The target antigen is unknown. The sample originates from a study of T-cell reconstitution after alpha-beta-depleted transplantation in children. Study-wide results and limits: Diversity and T-cell counts at one year after transplant derived mostly from new T cells. Reportedly, alpha-beta T cells present about two months post-transplant originated from several hundred expanded clones of graft origin. Certain patients had high TCRbeta diversity at day 60, and it came from recipient T cells and thymic progenitors that survived.

For TCRbeta, the library was prepared with unique molecular identifiers. From the PCR reads, TCRdb called clonotypes with MiXCR, one entry per CDR3 protein. The sample lists 900,000 or so distinct CDR3 sequences, roughly 16% seen once, with roughly 5% in the top ten. This sample comprised PBMCs, mostly from graft donor cells, obtained 360 days after TCRalphabeta/CD19-depleted stem cell transplant. The clonotype comes from a male patient under 18 who had a stem cell transplant for acute lymphoblastic leukemia, so the T cells may come from the graft donor.

CDR3 sequence reads: CSVGGGQLRPPGELFF. CDR3 nucleotides: TGCAGCGTCGGCGGGGGACAGCTCCGACCCCCCGGGGAGCTGTTTTTT. This sequence joins TRBV29-1 and TRBJ2-2; possibly TRBD1 or TRBD2 for D (7 bases each). The germline gives CDR1 SQVTM, CDR2 ANQGSEA. CDR3 length: 16 amino acids. The germline V and J ends were trimmed by 6 bases and 6 bases, with 23 bases remaining between them.